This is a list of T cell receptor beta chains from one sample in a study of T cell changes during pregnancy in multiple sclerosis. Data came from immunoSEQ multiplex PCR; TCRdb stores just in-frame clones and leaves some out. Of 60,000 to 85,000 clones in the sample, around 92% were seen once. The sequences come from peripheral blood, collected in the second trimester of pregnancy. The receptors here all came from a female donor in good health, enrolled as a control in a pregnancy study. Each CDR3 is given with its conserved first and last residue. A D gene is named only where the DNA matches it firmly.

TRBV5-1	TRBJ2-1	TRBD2	TGCGCCAGCAGGGGGACTAGCGGGAGCGTGTCCTACAATGAGCAGTTCTTC	CASRGTSGSVSYNEQFF
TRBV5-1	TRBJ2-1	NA	TGCGCCAGCAGCTTGGGAGAGGCTTTCCATGATGAGCAGTTCTTC	CASSLGEAFHDEQFF
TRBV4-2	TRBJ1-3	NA	TGTGCCAGCAGCCCGGACATGTCCGGAAACACCATATATTTT	CASSPDMSGNTIYF
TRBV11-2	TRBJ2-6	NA	TGTGCCAGCAGCCCATTCCCTGGGGCCAACGTCCTGACTTTC	CASSPFPGANVLTF
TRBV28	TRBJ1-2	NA	TGTGCCAGCAGTTTAGGATCCACTACCTACACCTTC	CASSLGSTTYTF
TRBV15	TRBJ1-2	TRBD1	TGTGCCACCAGCACAGGACAGGACCGTGGCTACACCTTC	CATSTGQDRGYTF
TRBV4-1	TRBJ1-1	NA	TGCGCCAGCACCTCCGAGCCGCCCCCTGAAGCTTTCTTT	CASTSEPPPEAFF
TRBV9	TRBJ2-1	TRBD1	TGTGCCAGCAGCTACGGACAGGGCAGCTCCTACAATGAGCAGTTCTTC	CASSYGQGSSYNEQFF
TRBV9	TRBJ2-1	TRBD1	TGTGCCAGCAGCTTGGACAGGGCGGGATACAGCTCCTACAATGAGCAGTTCTTC	CASSLDRAGYSSYNEQFF
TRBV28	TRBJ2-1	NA	TGTGCCAGCAGTTTAGAGAATGAGCAGTTCTTC	CASSLENEQFF
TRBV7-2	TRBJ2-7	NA	TGTGCCAGCAGCCCCAGGGGAACCTACGAGCAGTACTTC	CASSPRGTYEQYF